The 21 T cell receptor beta chains listed next were all sequenced from one sample in a study of early T cells in non-severe SARS-CoV-2 infection. MiXCR, applied by TCRdb to the 5' RACE reads, yields one record per CDR3 protein. The data hold under 85,000 distinct CDR3 sequences, with 9.5% to 15% observed a single time. The sample in question was whole blood, obtained at baseline. The source is an adult who was a healthcare worker with PCR-confirmed SARS-CoV-2 infection or an uninfected control (not recorded which). The donor label of this sample is uncertain.

This chain joins TRBV20-1 and TRBJ2-4; TRBD2 matches at 16 bases. The CDR3 totals 16 residues. V shed 6 bases and J 5 bases; nucleotides not matched to a gene: 7. The germline V gene has CDR1 DFQATT and CDR2 SNEGSKA (reference sequence). CDR3 in DNA: TGCAGTGCGACGGGACTAGCGGGAGGGCCCCAAAACATTCAGTACTTC. This codes for CSATGLAGGPQNIQYF.

This clonotype was counted ten times or more. The genes are TRBV7-6 and TRBJ2-2; D gene ambiguous. V lost 3 bases to trimming and J lost 5 bases, with 4 bases between them. The CDR3 totals 12 residues. Germline V gene data show CDR1 as SGHVS and CDR2 as FNYEAQ. The CDR3 DNA follows: TGTGCCAGCAGCTTTGCAACCGGGGAGCTGTTTTTT. Translating it yields CASSFATGELFF.

V usage is TRBV4-1 and J usage is TRBJ2-1; possibly TRBD2 for D (6 bases). The CDR3 consists of 14 residues. CDR1 is MGHRA, CDR2 YSYEKL, per germline. Trimming removed 0 bases from V and 10 bases from J, with 13 bases in between. The CDR3 region has the DNA TGCGCCAGCAGCCAAGAGCTCCGGGAGCTCGAGCAGTTCTTC. Amino acids: CASSQELRELEQFF.

Notes on this clonotype: The junction departs from the called germline gene at one end, perhaps through a read error. The chain has TRBV7-6 and TRBJ2-5; no clear D. Germline values: CDR1 SGHVS, CDR2 FNYEAQ. This CDR3 has 11 residues. The CDR3 loop is CAGSLDNTQYF. CDR3 in DNA: TGTGCCGGCAGCTTAGACAACACCCAGTACTTC.

This clonotype was seen a handful of times. The chain combines TRBV19 with TRBJ2-1; D gene unclear. V was clipped by 4 bases and J by 6 bases, with 13 bases between them. Germline V lookup: CDR1 LNHDA, CDR2 SQIVND (reference sequence). This CDR3 comprises 14 residues. The DNA of the CDR3 is TGTGCCAGTAGTAGGGCTAGGATAGCCAATGAGCAGTTCTTC. As protein: CASSRARIANEQFF.

The chain has TRBV7-9 and TRBJ2-7; 15 bases map to TRBD2. Germline CDR1 and CDR2: SEHNR and FQNEAQ (reference sequence). Trimming took 5 bases from V and 8 from J; bases not matched to a gene: 16. This CDR3 is built from 18 residues. The CDR3 sequence is CASSTGTSGGRPALKQYF. The CDR3 DNA reads as TGTGCCAGCAGCACCGGGACTAGCGGGGGGCGCCCAGCCCTAAAGCAGTACTTC.

This clonotype was observed a few times. CDR3 residues: CASGLSAETQYF. In DNA, the CDR3 is TGTGCTAGTGGTTTGTCAGCAGAGACCCAGTACTTC. The chain joins TRBV12-5 to TRBJ2-5; no firm D call. This CDR3 has 12 amino acids. Trimming stripped 2 bases from V and 4 bases from J, with 5 bases between. Germline lookup yields CDR1 LGHNT and CDR2 FRNRAP. Complete variable domain (other parts from reference TRBV12-5 and TRBJ2-5): DARVTQTPRHKVTEMGQEVTMRCQPILGHNTVFWYRQTMMQGLELLAYFRNRAPLDDSGMPKDRFSAEMPDATLATLKIQPSEPRDSAVYFCASGLSAETQYFGPGTRLLVL.

The gene calls are TRBV12-2 and TRBJ1-1; TRBD1 is taken as the D call from the table, unchecked against the DNA. TRBV12-2 is designated a pseudogene. The CDR3 is made up of 17 amino acids. The CDR3 spells CASRFPNWGAMNTEAFF. In DNA form, the CDR3 reads TGTGCAAGTCGCTTTCCTAATTGGGGCGCTATGAACACTGAAGCTTTCTTT.

Only a few counts were recorded for this clonotype. The J gene is TRBJ2-3, the V gene TRBV7-6; D call uncertain. Germline V lookup: CDR1 SGHVS, CDR2 FNYEAQ. This CDR3 is built from 14 residues. Trimming shortened V by 5 bases and J by 1 base, and 10 bases separated the two germline ends. The CDR3 sequence is CASSRSQRTDTQYF. DNA of the CDR3: TGTGCCAGCAGCCGTAGTCAACGCACAGATACGCAGTATTTT.

The sample holds a few counts of this clonotype. The genes are TRBV6-2 or TRBV6-3 and TRBJ2-5, with D tentatively TRBD2 (6 bases). Trimming shortened V by 5 bases and J by 4 bases, and 17 bases separated the two germline ends. The CDR3 length is 15 residues. The germline CDR1 and CDR2 sequences are MNHEY and SVGEGT. The CDR3 reads CASSILPSGRETQYF. Written as DNA, the CDR3 is TGTGCCAGCAGTATCCTACCGTCCGGGAGAGAGACCCAGTACTTC.

J is TRBJ1-2 and V is TRBV10-3; weak D call: TRBD1 (5 bases). The germline V gene has CDR1 ENHRY and CDR2 SYGVKD. The CDR3 loop spans 15 amino acids. Trimming took 2 bases from V and 4 from J, leaving 14 bases between them. The CDR3 region is CAISEQLGTSYGYTF. CDR3 sequence (DNA): TGTGCCATCAGTGAGCAACTAGGGACGTCCTATGGCTACACCTTC.

In the case of this clonotype: At one of its ends the junction is not consistent with the germline gene, which may arise from a read error. V and J are TRBV12-3 or TRBV12-4 and TRBJ2-7, with D perhaps matching TRBD2 (6 bases). The CDR3 extends over 15 amino acids. The CDR3 DNA reads TGTGCCAGCAGTTTAGCGCAGTCCCCCCGGAGGGTAAAGCACTTC. Translating it yields CASSLAQSPRRVKHF.

The V gene is TRBV6-1, the J gene TRBJ2-1; TRBD1 is a possible D gene (5 bases). The CDR3 has 14 residues. Germline V lookup: CDR1 MNHNS, CDR2 SASEGT. Trimming removed 4 bases from V and 1 base from J, with 8 bases in between. The CDR3 is CASSGDSSYNEQFF. The CDR3 region has the DNA TGTGCCAGCAGTGGAGACAGTTCCTACAATGAGCAGTTCTTC.

This clonotype was seen only a few times. The chain links TRBV5-1 to TRBJ2-3; a possible D gene is TRBD1 (5 bases). CDR1 is SGHRS and CDR2 is YFSETQ in the germline V gene. There are 14 residues in the CDR3. Trimming cost V 0 bases and J 3 bases, with 8 bases left between them. The CDR3, as DNA: TGCGCCAGCAGCTTGGCAGGGCAAACAGATACGCAGTATTTT. Residues: CASSLAGQTDTQYF.

This clonotype was counted at least ten times. CDR3 nucleotide sequence: TGTGCCAGCAGCTTAGGACAGGGAACCTACGAGCAGTACTTC. As protein: CASSLGQGTYEQYF. The chain combines TRBV11-2 with TRBJ2-7; 7 bases agree with TRBD1. This CDR3 comprises 14 residues. The trim removed 1 base at V and 2 bases at J, leaving 2 bases unmatched. Germline loops: CDR1 SGHAT, CDR2 FQNNGV.

This clonotype was seen a handful of times. This sequence joins TRBV10-1 and TRBJ2-1; 13 bases are shared with TRBD2. Germline V gives CDR1 WNHNN, CDR2 SYGVQD (reference sequence). The J segment lost 3 bases and the V segment lost 5 bases, leaving 10 bases of the junction unmatched. The CDR3 contains 18 residues. Here the CDR3 DNA reads TGCGCCAGCAGTTTTCAATACCGACTAGCGGGAGGCTACAATGAGCAGTTCTTC. It yields the protein CASSFQYRLAGGYNEQFF.

This clonotype occurred a few times. The chain combines TRBV29-1 with TRBJ2-1, with TRBD1 matching 7 bases. The CDR3 sequence is 13 residues long. V was clipped by 7 bases and J by 5 bases; unmatched bases: 8. Germline CDR1 is SQVTM and CDR2 is ANQGSEA. CDR3 sequence (DNA): TGCAGCGGGGCAGGGACAGCTCACAATGAGCAGTTCTTC. This sequence encodes CSGAGTAHNEQFF.

The chain uses TRBV2 and TRBJ1-6; D is unresolved. The V gene's germline CDR1 is SNHLY and CDR2 FYNNEI. CDR3 length: 15 residues. V gave up 7 bases and J gave up 0 bases, with 10 bases separating them. CDR3 amino acids: CASKGLSSYNSPLHF. As DNA, the CDR3 is TGTGCCAGCAAAGGACTGAGCTCCTATAATTCACCCCTCCACTTT.

The sample holds a few counts of this clonotype. J is TRBJ1-1 and V is TRBV11-1, with a tentative D call TRBD1 (6 bases). The CDR3 has 16 residues. Trimming shortened V by 0 bases and J by 3 bases, and 14 bases separated the two germline ends. The germline V gene has CDR1 SGHAT and CDR2 FQDESV (reference sequence). CDR3 in amino acids: CASSLAGGSSYTEAFF. The CDR3 DNA follows: TGTGCCAGCAGCTTAGCGGGGGGCAGTTCCTACACTGAAGCTTTCTTT.

This clonotype came up a few times. The CDR3 coding sequence is TGCGCCAGCAGCTTGATGGAGACTAGCGGGTCTGGGGGAGATACGCAGTATTTT. This sequence encodes CASSLMETSGSGGDTQYF. V gene TRBV5-1 combines with J gene TRBJ2-3; 10 positions match TRBD2. V trimming: 1 base; J trimming: 5 bases; junction bases outside the gene matches: 13. The germline gives CDR1 SGHRS, CDR2 YFSETQ. This CDR3 is 18 amino acids long.

This clonotype was counted between two and nine times. The chain combines TRBV9 with TRBJ2-5, with 10 bases aligning to TRBD1. Trimming took 4 bases from V and 4 from J; bases not matched to a gene: 7. Germline CDR1 SGDLS, CDR2 YYNGEE. The CDR3 has 15 residues. CDR3 in amino acids: CASSPRQGAGETQYF. The CDR3 DNA reads TGTGCCAGCAGCCCCCGACAGGGGGCAGGAGAGACCCAGTACTTC.